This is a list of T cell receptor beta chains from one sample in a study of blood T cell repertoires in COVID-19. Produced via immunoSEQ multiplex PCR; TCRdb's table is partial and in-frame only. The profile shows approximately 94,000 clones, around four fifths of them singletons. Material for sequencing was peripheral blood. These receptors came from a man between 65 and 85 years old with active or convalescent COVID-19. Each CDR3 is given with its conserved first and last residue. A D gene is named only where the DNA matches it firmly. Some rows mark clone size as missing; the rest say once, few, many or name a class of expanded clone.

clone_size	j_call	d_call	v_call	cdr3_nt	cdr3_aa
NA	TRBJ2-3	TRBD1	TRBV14	TGTGCCAGCAGCCAAGGGGACAGGGGGCTTAAGGATACGCAGTATTTT	CASSQGDRGLKDTQYF
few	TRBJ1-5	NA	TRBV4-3	TGCGCCAGCAGCCAAGATCTTGACAGTAGCAGGACCCAGCATTTT	CASSQDLDSSRTQHF
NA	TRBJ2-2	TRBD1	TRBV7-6	TGTGCCAGCAAGCGGACAGGGGGCAATGCCGGGGAGCTGTTTTTT	CASKRTGGNAGELFF
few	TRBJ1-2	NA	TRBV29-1	TGCAGCGTTGCCTCCTCGGGAGGCTACACCTTC	CSVASSGGYTF
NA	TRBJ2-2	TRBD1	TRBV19	TGTGCCAGTAGTTCCTCCCGACAGGGGCGGAACACCGGGGAGCTGTTTTTT	CASSSSRQGRNTGELFF
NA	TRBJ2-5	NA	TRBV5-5	TGTGCCAGCAGCTTGATGGCAGAAGAGACCCAGTACTTC	CASSLMAEETQYF
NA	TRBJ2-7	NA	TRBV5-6	TGTGCCAGCAGCTTAGCAACCCTGGACAACTACGAGCAGTACTTC	CASSLATLDNYEQYF
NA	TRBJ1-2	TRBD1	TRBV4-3	TGCGCCAGCAGCCAAGATAGCGAGGGACAGGCCGGTGGCTACACCTTC	CASSQDSEGQAGGYTF
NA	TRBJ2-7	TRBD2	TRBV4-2	TGTGCCAGCAGCCCTGGACTAGCGAGCGAGCAGTACTTC	CASSPGLASEQYF
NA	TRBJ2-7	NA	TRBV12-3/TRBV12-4	TGTGCCAGCAGTTTCTACGGGGACGAGCAGTACTTC	CASSFYGDEQYF
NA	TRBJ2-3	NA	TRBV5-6	TGTGCCAGCAGAACCTTGGGGGCCGACACGCAGTATTTT	CASRTLGADTQYF
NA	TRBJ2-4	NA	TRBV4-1	TGCGCCAGCAGCCAAGAGGGGGGAGAAAACATTCAGTACTTC	CASSQEGGENIQYF
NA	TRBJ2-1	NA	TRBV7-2	TGTGCCAGCAGGTTTGGGGGGAACAGCAATGAGCAGTTCTTC	CASRFGGNSNEQFF
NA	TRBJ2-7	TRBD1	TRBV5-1	TGCGCCAGCAGCTGGGGACAGGGGAACTACGAGCAGTACTTC	CASSWGQGNYEQYF
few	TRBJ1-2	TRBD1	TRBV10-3	TGTGCCATCAGATCGCAACCAGGGGGTACTGGCTACACCTTC	CAIRSQPGGTGYTF
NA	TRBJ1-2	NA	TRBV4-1	TGCGCCAGCAGCCCAGCGGTATCACGGGGCTACACCTTC	CASSPAVSRGYTF
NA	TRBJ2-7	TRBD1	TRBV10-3	TGTGCCATCAGTGAGCCTCACCAGGGACAGACTTTCTACGAGCAGTACTTC	CAISEPHQGQTFYEQYF
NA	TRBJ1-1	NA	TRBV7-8	TGTGCCAGCAGCTTAGGTACCGGTGGCAGGGCTGCTTTCTTT	CASSLGTGGRAAFF
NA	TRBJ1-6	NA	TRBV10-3	TGTGCCATCAGTGAGGGGGGCGGGTATAATTCACCCCTCCACTTT	CAISEGGGYNSPLHF
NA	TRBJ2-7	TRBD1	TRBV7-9	TGTGCCAGCAGCCTTGGGACAGGGGGAGAAACTTACGAGCAGTACTTC	CASSLGTGGETYEQYF
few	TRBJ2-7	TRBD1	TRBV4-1	TGCGCCAGCAGCCAAACCGGGACAGTTTACGAGCAGTACTTC	CASSQTGTVYEQYF
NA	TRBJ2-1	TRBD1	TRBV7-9	TGTGCCAGCAACCCGGGACAGGGGGCTTCGGGAGGGCAGAATGAGCAGTTCTTC	CASNPGQGASGGQNEQFF
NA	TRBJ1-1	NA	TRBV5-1	TGCGCCAGCAGCTCGGGGGTTGGCACTGAAGCTTTCTTT	CASSSGVGTEAFF
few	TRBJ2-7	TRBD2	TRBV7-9	TGTGCCAGCAGCTTGGGTCTTGGGCTAGCGGGATCCCACGAGCAGTACTTC	CASSLGLGLAGSHEQYF
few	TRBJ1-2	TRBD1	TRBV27	TGTGCCAGCAGTAGAGGACAGGGCTATGGCTACACCTTC	CASSRGQGYGYTF
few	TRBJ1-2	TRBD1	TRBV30	TGTGCCTGGTATCCTACCCAGGACAGGAAGAACTATGGCTACACCTTC	CAWYPTQDRKNYGYTF
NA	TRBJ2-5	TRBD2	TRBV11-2	TGTGCCAGCAGCTTGGGGCCTAGCGGGGGAGAGACCCAGTACTTC	CASSLGPSGGETQYF
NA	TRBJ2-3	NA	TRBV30	TGTGCCTGGAGTGCCTTATACACAGATACGCAGTATTTT	CAWSALYTDTQYF
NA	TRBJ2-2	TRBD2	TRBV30	TGTGCCTGGAGTGATTTCTTGGGAGGGTCGGACACCGGGGAGCTGTTTTTT	CAWSDFLGGSDTGELFF
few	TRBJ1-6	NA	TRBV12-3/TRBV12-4	TGTGCCAGCAGTTTAACGCCACTTTCACCCCTCCACTTT	CASSLTPLSPLHF
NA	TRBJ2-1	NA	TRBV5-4	TGTGCCAGCAGCACGGGGGGCGGCTCTGTCAATGAGCAGTTCTTC	CASSTGGGSVNEQFF
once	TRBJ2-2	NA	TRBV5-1	TGCGCCAGCAGCCCCGAGCTCCAGGGGATGGGGACCGGGGAGCTGTTTTTT	CASSPELQGMGTGELFF
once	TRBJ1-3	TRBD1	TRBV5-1	TGCGCCAGCAGCCCTAGACAGGGGGCGGATGGAAACACCATATATTTT	CASSPRQGADGNTIYF
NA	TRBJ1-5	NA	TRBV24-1	TGTGCCACCAGTGCCCCCGGGGGCAATCAGCCCCAGCATTTT	CATSAPGGNQPQHF
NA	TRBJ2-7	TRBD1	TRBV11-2	TGTGCCAGCAGCTTCCGCGGACAGGGGGCCATGCAGTACTTC	CASSFRGQGAMQYF
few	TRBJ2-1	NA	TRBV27	TGTGCCAGCAGTTTAATGGCGGGGTGGGACAATGAGCAGTTCTTC	CASSLMAGWDNEQFF
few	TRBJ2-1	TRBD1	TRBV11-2	TGTGCCAGCAGCGTCTTATCCGGGACAGAGGAGTTCTTC	CASSVLSGTEEFF
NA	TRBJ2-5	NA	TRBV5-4	TGTGCCAGCAAGGAGGGGGGGTTAAGGGAGACCCAGTACTTC	CASKEGGLRETQYF